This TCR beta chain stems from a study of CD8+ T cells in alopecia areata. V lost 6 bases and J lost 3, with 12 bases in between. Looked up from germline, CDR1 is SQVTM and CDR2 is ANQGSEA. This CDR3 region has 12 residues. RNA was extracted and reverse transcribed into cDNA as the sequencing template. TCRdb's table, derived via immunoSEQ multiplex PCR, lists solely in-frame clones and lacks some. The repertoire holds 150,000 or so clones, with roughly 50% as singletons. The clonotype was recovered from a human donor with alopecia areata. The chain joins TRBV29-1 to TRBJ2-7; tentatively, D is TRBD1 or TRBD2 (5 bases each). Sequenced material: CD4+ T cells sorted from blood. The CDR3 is CSVRDAGYEQYF. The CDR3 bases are TGCAGCGTCCGGGACGCTGGCTACGAGCAGTACTTC.